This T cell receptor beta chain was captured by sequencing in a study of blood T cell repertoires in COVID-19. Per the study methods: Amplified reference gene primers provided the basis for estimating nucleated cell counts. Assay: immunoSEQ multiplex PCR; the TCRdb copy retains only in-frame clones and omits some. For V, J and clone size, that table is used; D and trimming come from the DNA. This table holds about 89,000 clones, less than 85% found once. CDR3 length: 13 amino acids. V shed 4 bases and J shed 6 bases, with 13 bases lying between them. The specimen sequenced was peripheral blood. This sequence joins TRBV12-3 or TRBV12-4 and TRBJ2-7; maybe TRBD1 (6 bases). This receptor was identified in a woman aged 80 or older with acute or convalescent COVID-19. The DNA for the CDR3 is TGTGCCAGCAGTTCGTTTACAGGGATCGAGCAGTACTTC. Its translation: CASSSFTGIEQYF.